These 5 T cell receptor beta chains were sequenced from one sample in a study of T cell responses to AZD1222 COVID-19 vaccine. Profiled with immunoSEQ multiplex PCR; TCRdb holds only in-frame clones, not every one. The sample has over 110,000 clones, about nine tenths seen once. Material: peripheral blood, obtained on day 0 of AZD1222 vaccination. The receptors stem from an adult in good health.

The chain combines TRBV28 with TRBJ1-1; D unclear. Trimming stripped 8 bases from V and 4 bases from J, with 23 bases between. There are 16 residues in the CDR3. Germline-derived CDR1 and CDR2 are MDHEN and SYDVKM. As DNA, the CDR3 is TGTGCCAGCCGCCCCGGACTACTACCGATAGGCACTGAAGCTTTCTTT. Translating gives CASRPGLLPIGTEAFF.

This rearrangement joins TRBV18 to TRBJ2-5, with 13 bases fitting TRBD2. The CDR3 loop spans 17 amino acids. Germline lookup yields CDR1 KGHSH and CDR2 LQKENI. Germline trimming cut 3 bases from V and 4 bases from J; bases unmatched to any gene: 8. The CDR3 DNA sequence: TGTGCCAGCTCACCCTATCGACTAGCGGGAGGAGTAGAGACCCAGTACTTC. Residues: CASSPYRLAGGVETQYF.

CDR3 DNA sequence: TGTGCCAGCAGAGAAATAGGGGAAGGAAACACCATATATTTT. The encoded protein is CASREIGEGNTIYF. The chain has TRBV2 and TRBJ1-3; D perhaps matches TRBD1 (5 bases). Deletions cut 6 bases from V and 4 bases from J, with 13 bases between. From germline, CDR1 is SNHLY and CDR2 FYNNEI. This CDR3 is built from 14 residues.

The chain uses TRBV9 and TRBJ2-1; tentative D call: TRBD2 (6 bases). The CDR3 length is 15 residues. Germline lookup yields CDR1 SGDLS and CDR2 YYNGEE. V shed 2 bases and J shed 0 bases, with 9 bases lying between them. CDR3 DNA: TGTGCCAGCAGCGTGCGGGACCCCTCCTACAATGAGCAGTTCTTC. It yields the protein CASSVRDPSYNEQFF.

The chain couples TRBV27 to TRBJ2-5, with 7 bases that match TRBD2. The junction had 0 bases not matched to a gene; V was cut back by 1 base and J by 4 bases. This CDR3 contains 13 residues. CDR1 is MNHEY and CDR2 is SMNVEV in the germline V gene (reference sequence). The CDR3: CASSLWGGETQYF. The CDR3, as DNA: TGTGCCAGCAGTTTATGGGGGGGAGAGACCCAGTACTTC.